This TCR beta chain was identified during a study of blood T cells in healthy people across ages. The CDR3 length is 16 residues. Per germline, CDR1 MNHEY and CDR2 SVGAGI. The ends lost 6 bases at V and 2 bases at J; junction bases unmatched: 8. Together with a sample-barcoded 5' primer, a J-beta primer mix was included in a second PCR lasting roughly 6 to 12 cycles. From the 5' RACE reads, TCRdb called clonotypes with MiXCR, one entry per CDR3 protein. This sample yields around 900,000 distinct CDR3 sequences, of which approximately 50% are seen a single time; around a fifth belongs to the top ten. This sequence originates from a woman in her fifties or sixties in good health. Specimen: blood. The V gene is TRBV6-5, the J gene TRBJ1-4; 8 positions agree with TRBD1. The CDR3 protein is CASRRTGYHTNEKLFF. As DNA, the CDR3 is TGTGCCAGCAGACGGACAGGGTATCACACTAATGAAAAACTGTTTTTT.